Sequencing of this TCR beta chain was carried out in a study of liver allograft versus peripheral blood T cells. Whole-study context: In transplanted livers, T cell receptor repertoires were compared with those found in the recipients' peripheral blood.

Study-wide points: Within liver allografts, T cell receptor repertoires were reportedly different from those in peripheral blood.

TCRdb re-derived calls from the reads in MiXCR, one entry per CDR3 protein. Of roughly 14,000 distinct CDR3 sequences listed, 20% are singletons. This CDR3 has 12 residues. Germline CDR1 is KGHSH and CDR2 is LQKENI. On this clonotype: Its antigen is still unknown. A much bigger clone sits one base away, suggesting this may be a read error.

This sequence joins TRBV18 and TRBJ1-3; D is uncertain. The receptor was derived from a human patient who had a liver transplant. Some T cells may arise from the graft donor. The CDR3 DNA reads TGTGCCAGCTCAGGGCCTGGAAACATCATATATTTT. The encoded protein is CASSGPGNIIYF.